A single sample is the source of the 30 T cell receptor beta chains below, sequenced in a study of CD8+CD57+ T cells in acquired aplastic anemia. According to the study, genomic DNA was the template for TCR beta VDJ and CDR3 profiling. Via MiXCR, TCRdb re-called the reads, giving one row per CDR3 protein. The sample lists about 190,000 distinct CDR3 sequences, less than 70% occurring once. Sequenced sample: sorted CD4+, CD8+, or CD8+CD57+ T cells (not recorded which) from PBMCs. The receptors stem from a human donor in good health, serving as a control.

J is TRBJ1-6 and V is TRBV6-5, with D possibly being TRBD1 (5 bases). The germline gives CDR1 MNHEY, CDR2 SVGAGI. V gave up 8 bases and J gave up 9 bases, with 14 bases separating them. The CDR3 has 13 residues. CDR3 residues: CASGLGHGSPLHF. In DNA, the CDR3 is TGTGCCAGCGGCCTGGGGCACGGTTCACCCCTCCACTTT.

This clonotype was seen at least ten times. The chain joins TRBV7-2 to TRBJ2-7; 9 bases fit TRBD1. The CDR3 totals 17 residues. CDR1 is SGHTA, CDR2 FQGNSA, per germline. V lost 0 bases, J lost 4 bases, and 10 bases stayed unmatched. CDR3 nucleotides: TGTGCCAGCAGCTTAGCACCGCGAACAGGGGGCGGATACGAGCAGTACTTC. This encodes CASSLAPRTGGGYEQYF.

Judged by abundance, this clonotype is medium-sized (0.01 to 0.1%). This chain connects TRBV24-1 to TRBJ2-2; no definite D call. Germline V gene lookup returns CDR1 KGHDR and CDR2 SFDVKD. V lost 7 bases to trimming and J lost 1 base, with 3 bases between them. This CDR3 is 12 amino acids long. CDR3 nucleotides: TGTGCCACCAGCTGGAACACCGGGGAGCTGTTTTTT. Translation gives CATSWNTGELFF.

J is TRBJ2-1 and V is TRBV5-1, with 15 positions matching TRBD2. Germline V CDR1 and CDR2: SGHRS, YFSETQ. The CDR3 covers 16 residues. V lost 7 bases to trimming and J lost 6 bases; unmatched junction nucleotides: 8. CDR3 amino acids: CASALGLAGGGNEQFF. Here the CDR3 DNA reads TGCGCCAGCGCTCTGGGACTAGCGGGGGGTGGCAATGAGCAGTTCTTC. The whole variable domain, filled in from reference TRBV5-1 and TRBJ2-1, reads KAGVTQTPRYLIKTRGQQVTLSCSPISGHRSVSWYQQTPGQGLQFLFEYFSETQRNKGNFPGRFSGRQFSNSRSEMNVSTLELGDSALYLCASALGLAGGGNEQFFGPGTRLTVL.

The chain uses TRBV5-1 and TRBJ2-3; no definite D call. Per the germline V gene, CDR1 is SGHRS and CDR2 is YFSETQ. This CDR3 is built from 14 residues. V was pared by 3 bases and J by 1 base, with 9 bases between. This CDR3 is CASSSGPGTDTQYF. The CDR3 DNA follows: TGCGCCAGCAGCTCCGGACCTGGCACAGATACGCAGTATTTT.

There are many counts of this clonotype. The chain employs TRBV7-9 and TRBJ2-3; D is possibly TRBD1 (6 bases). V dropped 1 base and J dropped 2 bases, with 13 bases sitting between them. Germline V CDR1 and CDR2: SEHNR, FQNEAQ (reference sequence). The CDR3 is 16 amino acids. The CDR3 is CASSLVWAGATDTQYF. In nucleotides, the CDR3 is TGTGCCAGCAGCTTAGTGTGGGCAGGGGCCACAGATACGCAGTATTTT.

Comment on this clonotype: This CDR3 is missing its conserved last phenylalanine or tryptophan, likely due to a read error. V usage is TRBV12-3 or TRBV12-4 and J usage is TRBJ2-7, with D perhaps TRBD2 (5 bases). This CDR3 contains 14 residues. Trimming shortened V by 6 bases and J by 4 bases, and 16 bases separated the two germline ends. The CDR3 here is CASSRGPDRYEQYL. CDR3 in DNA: TGTGCCAGCAGCCGAGGGCCCGACCGGTACGAGCAGTACCTC.

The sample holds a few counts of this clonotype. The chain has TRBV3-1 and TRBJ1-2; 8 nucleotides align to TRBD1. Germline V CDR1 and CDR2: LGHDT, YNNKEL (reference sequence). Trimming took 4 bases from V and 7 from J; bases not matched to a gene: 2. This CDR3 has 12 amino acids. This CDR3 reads CASSLQGVGYTF. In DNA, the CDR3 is TGTGCCAGCAGCCTACAGGGGGTTGGCTACACCTTC.

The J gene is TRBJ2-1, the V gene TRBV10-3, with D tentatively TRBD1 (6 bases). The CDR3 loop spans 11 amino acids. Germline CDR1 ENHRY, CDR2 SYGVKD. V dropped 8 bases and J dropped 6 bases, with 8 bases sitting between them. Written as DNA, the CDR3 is TGTGCCATCCGCAGGGGCAATGAGCAGTTCTTC. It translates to CAIRRGNEQFF.

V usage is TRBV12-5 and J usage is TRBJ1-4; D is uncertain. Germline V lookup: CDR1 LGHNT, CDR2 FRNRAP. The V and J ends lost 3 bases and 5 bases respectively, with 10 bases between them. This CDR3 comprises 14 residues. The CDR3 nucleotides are TGTGCTAGTGGTTTCGGTAATCTAAATGAAAAACTGTTTTTT. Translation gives CASGFGNLNEKLFF. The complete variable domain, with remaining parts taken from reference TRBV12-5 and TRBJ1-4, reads DARVTQTPRHKVTEMGQEVTMRCQPILGHNTVFWYRQTMMQGLELLAYFRNRAPLDDSGMPKDRFSAEMPDATLATLKIQPSEPRDSAVYFCASGFGNLNEKLFFGSGTQLSVL.

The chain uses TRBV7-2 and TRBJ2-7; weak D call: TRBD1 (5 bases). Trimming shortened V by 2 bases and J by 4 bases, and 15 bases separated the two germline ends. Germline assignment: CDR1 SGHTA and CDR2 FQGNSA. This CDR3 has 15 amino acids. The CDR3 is CASSLQGVYEYEQYF. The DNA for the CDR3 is TGTGCCAGCAGCTTACAAGGGGTCTATGAGTACGAGCAGTACTTC.

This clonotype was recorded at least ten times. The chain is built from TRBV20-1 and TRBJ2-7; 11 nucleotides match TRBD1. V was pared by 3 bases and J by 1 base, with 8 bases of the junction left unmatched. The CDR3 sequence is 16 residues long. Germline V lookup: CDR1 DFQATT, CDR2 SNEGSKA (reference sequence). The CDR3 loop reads CSASPGDRGGSYEQYF. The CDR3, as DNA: TGCAGTGCTAGCCCCGGGGACAGGGGGGGTTCCTACGAGCAGTACTTC.

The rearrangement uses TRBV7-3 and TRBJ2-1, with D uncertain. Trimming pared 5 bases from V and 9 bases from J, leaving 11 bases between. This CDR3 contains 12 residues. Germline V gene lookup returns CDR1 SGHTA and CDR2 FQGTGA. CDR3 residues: CASSLSPGEQFF. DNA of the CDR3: TGTGCCAGCAGCCTATCCCCGGGTGAGCAGTTCTTC.

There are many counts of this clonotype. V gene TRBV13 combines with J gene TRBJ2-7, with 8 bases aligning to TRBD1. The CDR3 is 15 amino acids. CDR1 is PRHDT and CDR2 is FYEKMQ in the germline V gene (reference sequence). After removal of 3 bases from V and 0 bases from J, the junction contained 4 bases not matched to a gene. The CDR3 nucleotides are TGTGCCAGCAGCTTCTCAGGGGGCGCCTCCTACGAGCAGTACTTC. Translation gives CASSFSGGASYEQYF.

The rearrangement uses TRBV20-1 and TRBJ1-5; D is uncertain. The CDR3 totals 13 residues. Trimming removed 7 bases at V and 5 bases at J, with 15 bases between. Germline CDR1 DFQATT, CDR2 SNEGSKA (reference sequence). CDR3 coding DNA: TGCAGTGTCACGACCCTAGCGGATCAGCCCCAGCATTTT. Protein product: CSVTTLADQPQHF.

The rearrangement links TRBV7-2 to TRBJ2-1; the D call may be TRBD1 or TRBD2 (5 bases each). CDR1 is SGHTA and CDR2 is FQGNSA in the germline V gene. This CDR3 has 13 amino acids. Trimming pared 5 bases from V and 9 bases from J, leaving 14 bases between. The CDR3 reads CASSQGVGTEQFF. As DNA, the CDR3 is TGTGCCAGCAGCCAAGGGGTCGGGACTGAGCAGTTCTTC.

CDR3 sequence: CATSRDPPGKLEQYF. CDR3 DNA sequence: TGTGCCACCAGCAGAGATCCGCCAGGGAAACTCGAGCAGTACTTC. The rearrangement joins TRBV15 to TRBJ2-7; weak D call: TRBD1 (5 bases). Trimming shortened V by 0 bases and J by 6 bases, and 15 bases separated the two germline ends. CDR1 is LNHNV and CDR2 is YYDKDF in the germline V gene (reference sequence). The CDR3 consists of 15 residues.

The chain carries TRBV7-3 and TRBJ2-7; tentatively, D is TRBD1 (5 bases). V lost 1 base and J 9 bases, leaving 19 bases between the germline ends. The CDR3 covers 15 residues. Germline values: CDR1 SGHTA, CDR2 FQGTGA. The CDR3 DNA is TGTGCCAGCAGCTTAAGATCCGACAGTTCCTATGGGCAGTACTTC. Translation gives CASSLRSDSSYGQYF.

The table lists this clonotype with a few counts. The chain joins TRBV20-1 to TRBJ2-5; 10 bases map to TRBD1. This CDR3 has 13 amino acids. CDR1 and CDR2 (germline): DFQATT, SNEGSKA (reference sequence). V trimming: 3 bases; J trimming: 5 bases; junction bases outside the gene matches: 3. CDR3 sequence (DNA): TGCAGTGCTAGGACAGGGGGCGGGGAGACCCAGTACTTC. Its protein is CSARTGGGETQYF.

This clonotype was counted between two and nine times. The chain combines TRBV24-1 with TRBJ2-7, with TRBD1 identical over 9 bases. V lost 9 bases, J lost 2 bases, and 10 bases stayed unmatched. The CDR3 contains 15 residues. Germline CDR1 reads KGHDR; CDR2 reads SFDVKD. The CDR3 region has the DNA TGTGCCACCCACGGAAGGGACAGGGTGACCTACGAGCAGTACTTC. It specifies CATHGRDRVTYEQYF.

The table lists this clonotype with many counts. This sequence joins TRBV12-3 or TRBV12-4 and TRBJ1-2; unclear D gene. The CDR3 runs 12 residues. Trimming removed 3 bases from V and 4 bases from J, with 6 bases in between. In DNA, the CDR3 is TGTGCCAGCAGTTTCGACTTCTATGGCTACACCTTC. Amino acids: CASSFDFYGYTF.

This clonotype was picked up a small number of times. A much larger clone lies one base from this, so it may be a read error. The CDR3 is CASQRTAYEQYF. As DNA, the CDR3 is TGTGCCAGCCAGAGGACGGCTTACGAGCAGTACTTC. This chain uses TRBV6-1 with TRBJ2-7; D gene uncertain. The V end lost 8 bases, the J end lost 4 bases, and 12 bases lay between the germline ends. The V gene's germline CDR1 is MNHNS and CDR2 SASEGT. The CDR3 is 12 amino acids.

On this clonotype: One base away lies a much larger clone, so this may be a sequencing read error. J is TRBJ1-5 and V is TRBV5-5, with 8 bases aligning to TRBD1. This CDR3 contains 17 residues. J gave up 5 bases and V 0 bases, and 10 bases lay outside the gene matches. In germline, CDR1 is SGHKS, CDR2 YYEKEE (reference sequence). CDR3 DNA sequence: TGTGCCAGCAGCTTGGAAGCGCCCGGGACAGGACATCAGCCCCAGCATTTT. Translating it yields CASSLEAPGTGHQPQHF.

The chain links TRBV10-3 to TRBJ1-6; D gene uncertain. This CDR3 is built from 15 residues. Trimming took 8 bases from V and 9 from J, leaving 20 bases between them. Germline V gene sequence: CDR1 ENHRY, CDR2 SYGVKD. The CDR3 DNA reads TGTGCCATCCAAGACGCAAAGACGGGTAGTTCACCCCTCCACTTT. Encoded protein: CAIQDAKTGSSPLHF.

The DNA for the CDR3 is TGCAGTGCTAGGGGACAGGGCAACACAGATACGCAGTATTTT. As protein: CSARGQGNTDTQYF. The chain is built from TRBV20-1 and TRBJ2-3; 9 bases align to TRBD1. The V segment lost 3 bases and the J segment 2 bases; nucleotides outside the gene matches: 3. The CDR3 is 14 amino acids. Germline CDR1 is DFQATT and CDR2 is SNEGSKA (reference sequence).

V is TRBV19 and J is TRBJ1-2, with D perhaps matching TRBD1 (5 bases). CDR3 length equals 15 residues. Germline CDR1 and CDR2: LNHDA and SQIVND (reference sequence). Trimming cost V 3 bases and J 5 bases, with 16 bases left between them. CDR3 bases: TGTGCCAGTAGTATCCCCGGGACCGAGCGATATGGCTACACCTTC. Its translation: CASSIPGTERYGYTF.

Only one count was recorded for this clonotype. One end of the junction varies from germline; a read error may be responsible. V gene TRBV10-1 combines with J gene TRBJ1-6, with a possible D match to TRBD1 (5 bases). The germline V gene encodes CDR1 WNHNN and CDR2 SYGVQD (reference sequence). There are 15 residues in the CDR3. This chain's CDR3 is CASIGANLYNSPLHF. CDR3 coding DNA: TGTGCCAGCATAGGGGCAAACCTCTATAATTCACCCCTCCACTTT.

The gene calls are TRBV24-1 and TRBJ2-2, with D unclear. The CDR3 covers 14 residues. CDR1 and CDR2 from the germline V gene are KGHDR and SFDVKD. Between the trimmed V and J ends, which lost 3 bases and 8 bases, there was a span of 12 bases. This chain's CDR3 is CATSDPRKSGELFF. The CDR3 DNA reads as TGTGCCACCAGTGATCCCCGGAAATCTGGGGAGCTGTTTTTT.

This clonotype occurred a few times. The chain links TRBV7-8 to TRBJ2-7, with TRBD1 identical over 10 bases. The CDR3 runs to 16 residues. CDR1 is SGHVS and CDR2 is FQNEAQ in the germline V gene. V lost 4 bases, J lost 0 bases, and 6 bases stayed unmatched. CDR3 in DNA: TGTGCCAGCAGCTCCTCCGGGACAGGGGTCTCCTACGAGCAGTACTTC. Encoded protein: CASSSSGTGVSYEQYF.

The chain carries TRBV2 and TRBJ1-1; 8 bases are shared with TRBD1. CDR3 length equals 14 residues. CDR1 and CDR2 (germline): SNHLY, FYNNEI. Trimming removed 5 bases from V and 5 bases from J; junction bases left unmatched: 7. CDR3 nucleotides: TGTGCCAGCAGTTTCGGACAGGGAGAGACTGAAGCTTTCTTT. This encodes CASSFGQGETEAFF.